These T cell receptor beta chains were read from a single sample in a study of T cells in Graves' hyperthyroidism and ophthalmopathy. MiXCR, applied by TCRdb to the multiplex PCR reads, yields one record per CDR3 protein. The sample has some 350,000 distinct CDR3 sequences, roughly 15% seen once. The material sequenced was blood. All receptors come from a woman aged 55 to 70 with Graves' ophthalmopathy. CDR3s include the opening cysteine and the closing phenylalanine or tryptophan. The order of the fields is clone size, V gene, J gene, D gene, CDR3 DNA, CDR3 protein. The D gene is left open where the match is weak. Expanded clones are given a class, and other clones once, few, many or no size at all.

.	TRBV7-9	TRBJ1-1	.	TGTGCCAGCAGCTTGGAGGACACTGAAGCTTTCTTT	CASSLEDTEAFF
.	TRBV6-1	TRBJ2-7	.	TGTGCCAGCAGTCCTAGCGGTCGGAGGGGGGAGCAGTACTTC	CASSPSGRRGEQYF
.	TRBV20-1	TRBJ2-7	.	TGCAGTGCTAGGCCCAGGGCTAGGAAGCAGTACTTC	CSARPRARKQYF
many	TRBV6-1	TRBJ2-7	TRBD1	TGTGCCAGCAGTTTTGACAGGGTACTCCACGAGCAGTACTTC	CASSFDRVLHEQYF
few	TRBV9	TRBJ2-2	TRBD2	TGTGCCAGCAGCGCCTTGACTAGCGGGGTCGGGGAGCTGTTTTTT	CASSALTSGVGELFF
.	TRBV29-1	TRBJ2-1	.	TGCAGCGTTGACGTGCCCCCTATTGAGCAGTTCTTC	CSVDVPPIEQFF
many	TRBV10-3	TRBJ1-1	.	TGTGCCGTACAGGAAAGGGACAACACTGAAGCTTTCTTT	CAVQERDNTEAFF
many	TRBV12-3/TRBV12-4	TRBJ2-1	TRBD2	TGTGCCAGCAGTTTCACTAGCGGAGGGGCCGGTGAGCAGTTCTTC	CASSFTSGGAGEQFF
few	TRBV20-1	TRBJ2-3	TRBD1	TGCAGTGCTACACAGGGGCGTGGGACAGATACGCAGTATTTT	CSATQGRGTDTQYF
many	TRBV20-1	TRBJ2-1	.	TGCAGTGCTAGCCCTGATCGGGCGGCATTCGGCTCCTACAATGAGCAGTTCTTC	CSASPDRAAFGSYNEQFF
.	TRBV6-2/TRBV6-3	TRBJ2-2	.	TGTGCCAGCAGTCAGAGACAGTCGAACACCGGGGAGCTGTTTTTT	CASSQRQSNTGELFF
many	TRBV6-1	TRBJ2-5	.	TGTGCCAGCAGTCGACTAGACGGAGAGACCCAGTACTTC	CASSRLDGETQYF
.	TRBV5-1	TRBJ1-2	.	TGCGCCAGCAGCTTGGGGGAGCGGGGGATAGGAGGCTACACCTTC	CASSLGERGIGGYTF
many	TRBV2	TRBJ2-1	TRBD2	TGTGCCACTAAGAGCGGGAGTCTAAATGAGCAGTTCTTC	CATKSGSLNEQFF
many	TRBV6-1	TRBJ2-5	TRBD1	TGTGCCAGCAGTCTTCTTGGGACAGTCTTTTCAGAGACCCAGTACTTC	CASSLLGTVFSETQYF
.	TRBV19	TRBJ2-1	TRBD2	TGCGCCACTAGCGGGGTACACTTGAGCTCCTACAATGAGCAGTTCTTC	CATSGVHLSSYNEQFF
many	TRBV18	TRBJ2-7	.	TGTGCCAGCTCACCACCCGACGGGTACGAGCAGTACTTC	CASSPPDGYEQYF
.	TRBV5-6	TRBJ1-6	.	TGTGCCAGCAGCAACAGGGCTTATAATTCACCCCTCCACTTT	CASSNRAYNSPLHF
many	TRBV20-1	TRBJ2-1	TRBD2	TGCAGTGCTAGTCGCCTAGCGGGAGTCTACAATGAGCAGTTCTTC	CSASRLAGVYNEQFF
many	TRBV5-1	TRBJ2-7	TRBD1	TGCGCCAGCAGCTCGGGACAGGGCGGGGAGCAGTACTTC	CASSSGQGGEQYF
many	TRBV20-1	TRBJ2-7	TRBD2	TGCAGTGCTAGTCCCCCTGTGTTGGGAGCGGGAGGGTCCCACGAGCAGTACTTC	CSASPPVLGAGGSHEQYF
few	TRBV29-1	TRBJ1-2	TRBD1	TGCAGCGTTGCACAGGGGGTGGGCTACACCTTC	CSVAQGVGYTF
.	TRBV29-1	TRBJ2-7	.	TGCAGCGTTGTCAGGAACTACGAGCAGTACTTC	CSVVRNYEQYF
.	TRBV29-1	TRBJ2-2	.	TGCAGCGGACAGGTGAACACCGGGGAGCTGTTTTTT	CSGQVNTGELFF
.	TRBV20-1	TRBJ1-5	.	TGCAGTGCTAGTGAACCTAGGGGGGGGGGGAATCAGCCCCAGCATTTT	CSASEPRGGGNQPQHF
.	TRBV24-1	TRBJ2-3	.	TGTGCCACCAGTGAACCCGGACGTGGCACAGATACGCAGTATTTT	CATSEPGRGTDTQYF
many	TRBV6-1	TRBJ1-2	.	TGTGCCAGCCTTTCTCCGGGGGGGGTGCACTATGGCTACACCTTC	CASLSPGGVHYGYTF
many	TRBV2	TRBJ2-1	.	TGTGCCAGCAGTGAAGAAAGGACAACCACAAATGAGCAGTTCTTC	CASSEERTTTNEQFF
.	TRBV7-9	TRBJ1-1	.	TGTGCCAGCAGCCAGTCCTCCACTTCGTCAGGTGTGACTGAAGCTTTCTTT	CASSQSSTSSGVTEAFF
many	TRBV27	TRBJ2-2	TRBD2	TGTGCCAGCAGCTCGAGCGGGGTCAACACCGGGGAGCTGTTTTTT	CASSSSGVNTGELFF